A selection of T cell receptor beta chains follows, all from one sample in a study of CD4 T cell repertoires in COVID-19. Measured with immunoSEQ multiplex PCR; TCRdb has only the in-frame clones, and not every one. The sample has approximately 520 clones; 22% are singletons. Antigens of these TCRs are unknown. The sample here was central memory CD4+ T cells, cultured in vitro, taken after recovery from COVID-19. These TCRs come from a human donor who had COVID-19. The CDR3 runs from the conserved cysteine through the conserved F or W. A D gene is named only where the DNA matches it firmly. Not every row has a clone size; where given, it reads once, few, many or a size class.

j_gene,abundance,v_gene,d_gene,CDR3nt,CDR3aa
TRBJ2-1,large,TRBV11-3,NA,TGTGCCAGCAGCAATCCGGGGACGTCTAGATACAATGAGCAGTTCTTC,CASSNPGTSRYNEQFF
TRBJ2-3,NA,TRBV7-2,TRBD2,TGTGCCAGCAGCTCCCAACTAGCGAAAAATACGCAGTATTTT,CASSSQLAKNTQYF
TRBJ1-1,large,TRBV2,NA,TGTGCCAGCAGTGAGGAGGGTACGACTGAAGCTTTCTTT,CASSEEGTTEAFF
TRBJ2-2,NA,TRBV9,TRBD2,TGTGCCAGCACCAAGCGGGGCGGGAGGAGCACCGGGGAGCTGTTTTTT,CASTKRGGRSTGELFF
TRBJ2-6,few,TRBV11-2,NA,TGTGCCAGCAGCTTAGTGGGGGGTCCAGGGGCCAACGTCCTGACTTTC,CASSLVGGPGANVLTF
TRBJ2-7,NA,TRBV7-9,TRBD2,TGTGCCAGCAGCTCAATAGCGGGGGGCGGGTACGAGCAGTACTTC,CASSSIAGGGYEQYF